The 8 T cell receptor beta chains in this list originate from one sample, sequenced in a study of tissue T cells after allogeneic stem cell transplantation. Produced via immunoSEQ multiplex PCR; TCRdb's table is partial and in-frame only. The sample has 40,000 to 60,000 clones, nearly 75% seen once. Input material: sorted cells pooled from one or two spleens. These receptors were collected from a pool of C57BL/6 mice in good health.

For this clone: Gene names and germline refer to mouse. The CDR3 end is not reached by the read, which stops 1 residue before it; the germline J gene fills it in. The rearrangement uses TRBV31 and TRBJ2-7, with 8 bases that match TRBD2. Per the germline V gene, CDR1 is GKSSPN and CDR2 is SITVG. This CDR3 contains 13 residues. V was pared by 0 bases and J by 5 bases, with 3 bases of the junction left unmatched. The CDR3 sequence is CAWSLGGRNEQYF. CDR3 bases read: TGTGCCTGGAGTCTGGGGGGGCGCAATGAACAGTAC.

Worth noting for this clone: Mouse names are used for the genes. The CDR3 is cut off 1 residue early in the read; its end comes from the germline J gene. The rearrangement joins TRBV5 to TRBJ2-4, with 10 positions matching TRBD2. After removal of 0 bases from V and 0 bases from J, the junction contained 3 bases not matched to a gene. The CDR3 covers 17 residues. Germline CDR1 reads LGHNA; CDR2 reads YNLKQL (reference sequence). CDR3 DNA, as far as it was read: TGTGCCAGCAGCCAAGATCTGGGGGGGCATAGTCAAAACACCTTGTAC. Its protein is CASSQDLGGHSQNTLY. The complete CDR3 sequence is CASSQDLGGHSQNTLYF.

In this sample, this clone turned up once. Gene names and germline refer to mouse. Sequencing ends 1 residue short of the CDR3 end; the germline J gene provides the rest. The rearrangement links TRBV2 to TRBJ2-5, with 11 bases identical to TRBD2. Germline-derived CDR1 and CDR2 are LGHNA and YSYQKL. The junction had 3 bases not matched to a gene; V was cut back by 4 bases and J by 3 bases. The CDR3 loop spans 15 amino acids. The CDR3 region is CASSLRLGGQDTQYF. The CDR3 DNA, read in part, is TGTGCCAGCAGCCTCCGACTGGGGGGGCAAGACACCCAGTAC.

As concerns this clone: The germline and genes are mouse ones. The read terminates 1 residue ahead of where the CDR3 ends, so the germline J gene completes it. This rearrangement joins TRBV14 to TRBJ2-7, with TRBD2 identical over 10 bases. V dropped 2 bases and J dropped 7; count of bases not matched to a gene: 0. Germline CDR1 is SGHDT and CDR2 is FRDEAV. The CDR3 spans 12 residues. The CDR3 reads CASSLGLGEQYF. The CDR3 bases that were read are TGTGCCAGCAGTTTGGGACTGGGGGAACAGTAC.

Regarding this clone: The gene symbols are mouse symbols. The read terminates 1 residue ahead of where the CDR3 ends, so the germline J gene completes it. The chain employs TRBV29 and TRBJ1-2; 11 bases agree with TRBD1. The V and J ends lost 4 bases and 3 bases, in that order; junction bases with no gene match: 4. Germline CDR1 MSHET, CDR2 SYDVDS. The length of the CDR3 is 15 residues. The DNA read from the CDR3 is TGTGCTAGCAGTTCCCCGGGACAGGGGGACTCCGACTACACC. This gives the protein CASSSPGQGDSDYT. The whole CDR3 protein reads CASSSPGQGDSDYTF.

As concerns this clone: The genes are named according to mouse. The read terminates 1 residue before the CDR3 end, so the remaining end is supplied by the germline J gene. The chain has TRBV3 and TRBJ1-3; D may be TRBD1 (5 bases). Germline CDR1 reads SNHLY; CDR2 reads FYNGKV (reference sequence). Trimming pared 4 bases from V and 6 bases from J, leaving 7 bases between. The CDR3 sequence is 12 residues long. The part of the CDR3 DNA that was read is TGTGCCAGCAGCTCGACAGAAAATACGCTCTAT. Amino acid sequence: CASSSTENTLY. The CDR3 as a whole reads CASSSTENTLYF.

This clone appeared a few times. Gene names refer to mouse genes. The CDR3 end falls 1 residue outside the read, so it is completed with the germline J gene. The rearrangement uses TRBV1 and TRBJ1-5; the D gene is possibly TRBD1 (5 bases). Germline CDR1 NSQYPW, CDR2 LRSPGD (reference sequence). V was clipped by 0 bases and J by 4 bases, with 10 bases between them. The CDR3 runs to 15 residues. The CDR3 loop reads CTCSADWGKNQAPLF. CDR3 bases read: TGCACCTGCAGTGCAGATTGGGGGAAGAACCAGGCTCCGCTT.

As for this clone: Each gene name is a mouse one. The observed sequence ends 1 residue before the CDR3 terminus, with the missing tail filled in from the germline J gene. The rearrangement links TRBV20 to TRBJ1-2; the D gene is possibly TRBD1 (6 bases). Trimming stripped 0 bases from V and 4 bases from J, with 9 bases between. The CDR3 is 13 amino acids. CDR1 is GFQATS, CDR2 STVNSAI, per germline. The CDR3 bases that were read are TGTGGTGCTAGGGATGGGGGCTGCTCCGACTACACC. Amino acid sequence: CGARDGGCSDYT. Given in full, the CDR3 is CGARDGGCSDYTF.